The TCR beta chain under discussion was sequenced for a study of blood T cell repertoires in COVID-19. Study at large: T cells, B-cell-depleted T cells, or PBMCs supplied cDNA or gDNA.

Trimming pared 2 bases from V and 7 bases from J, leaving 15 bases between. The length of the CDR3 is 15 residues. Germline V gene data show CDR1 as LGHDT and CDR2 as YNNKEL (reference sequence). Original handling: Cell counts per sample came from amplifying reference gene primers. Sequenced by immunoSEQ multiplex PCR; TCRdb stores in-frame clones only, minus some. That table supplies the V and J calls and clone size; D and trimming were determined from the DNA. The sample holds 150,000 to 200,000 clones, around 82% seen once. The sequencing sample was made of peripheral blood. The chain combines TRBV3-1 (or the pseudogene TRBV3-2) with TRBJ2-1; D gene unclear. This sequence was found in a human donor with acute or convalescent COVID-19. The donor label of this sample is uncertain. CDR3 nucleotide sequence: TGTGCCAGCAGCCAACAACCGGCAGGTGGGAATGAGCAGTTCTTC. It translates to CASSQQPAGGNEQFF.